This T cell receptor beta chain was recorded in a study of blood T cell repertoires in COVID-19. Across the whole study: Acute and convalescent COVID-19 samples came from the United States, Italy and Spain. From T cells, B-cell-depleted T cells, or PBMCs came the material, which was cDNA or gDNA.

How the authors handled the data: Nucleated cell counts were estimated from reference gene primer amplification. Profiling relied on immunoSEQ multiplex PCR, and the TCRdb table lists in-frame clones only, not all of them. That table is the source of V, J and clone size, and D and trimming were worked out from the DNA. The repertoire holds about 210,000 clones, with roughly 86% as singletons. The CDR3 is 17 residues long. CDR1 and CDR2 (germline): SEHNR, FQNEAQ (reference sequence). Trimming cost V 4 bases and J 9 bases; bases outside gene matches: 15. V gene TRBV7-9 combines with J gene TRBJ2-1, with 10 bases fitting TRBD2. Sequencing used peripheral blood. The TCR was taken from a woman aged 40 to 50 with acute or convalescent COVID-19. The CDR3 loop is CASSSRVSGRPGSEQFF. CDR3 nucleotide sequence: TGTGCCAGCAGCTCGCGTGTTAGCGGGAGGCCCGGGAGTGAGCAGTTCTTC.